What follows are 15 T cell receptor beta chains derived from one specimen sequenced in a study of shared T cell receptors in the human thymus. The table came from immunoSEQ multiplex PCR; TCRdb's copy has only in-frame clones and leaves some out. The table lists approximately 490,000 clones, 78% of them singletons. These data were also reused for a study on human thymus T cells.

The sequencing input was thymocytes. The receptor set was obtained from a boy younger than two with a congenital heart defect.

The CDR3 DNA reads TGTGCCAGCTCACCCGACCGGGACAGGGGGAACTATGGCTACACCTTC. This sequence encodes CASSPDRDRGNYGYTF. The rearrangement links TRBV18 to TRBJ1-2; 11 bases agree with TRBD1. The V gene's germline CDR1 is KGHSH and CDR2 LQKENI. The CDR3 is 16 amino acids. The J segment lost 2 bases and the V segment lost 3 bases, leaving 5 bases of the junction unmatched.

The rearrangement uses TRBV14 and TRBJ2-5, with a tentative D call TRBD1 (6 bases). V shed 6 bases and J shed 3 bases, with 11 bases lying between them. This CDR3 region has 13 residues. Per germline, CDR1 SGHDN and CDR2 FVKESK. CDR3 DNA: TGTGCCAGCAGGCCAGGGGCCGAAGAGACCCAGTACTTC. Protein sequence: CASRPGAEETQYF.

This clone was observed a single time. The chain is built from TRBV5-1 and TRBJ2-2; tentatively, D is TRBD1 (5 bases). This CDR3 contains 13 residues. Germline lookup yields CDR1 SGHRS and CDR2 YFSETQ. V was shortened by 4 bases and J by 3 bases, with 7 bases between the two germline ends. The CDR3: CASSGQDTGELFF. The DNA of the CDR3 is TGCGCCAGCAGCGGACAAGACACCGGGGAGCTGTTTTTT.

This chain joins TRBV2 and TRBJ2-7, with D perhaps matching TRBD2 (8 bases). Between the trimmed V and J ends, which lost 1 base and 1 base, there was a span of 14 bases. The CDR3 contains 16 residues. Germline CDR1 and CDR2: SNHLY and FYNNEI. The CDR3 DNA reads TGTGCCAGCAGTGAAGGGCGGGGGGACAGATCCTACGAGCAGTACTTC. Translation gives CASSEGRGDRSYEQYF.

The count of this clone is one. The chain recombines TRBV19 with TRBJ2-5; D is possibly TRBD1 (6 bases). CDR3 length: 17 residues. Looked up from germline, CDR1 is LNHDA and CDR2 is SQIVND (reference sequence). The V end lost 2 bases, the J end lost 0 bases, and 16 bases lay between the germline ends. CDR3 coding DNA: TGTGCCAGTAGTATAAGAAAACAGGCAGGGGACCAAGAGACCCAGTACTTC. Translation gives CASSIRKQAGDQETQYF.

This chain uses TRBV7-9 with TRBJ1-4, with 8 bases aligning to TRBD1. CDR1 is SEHNR and CDR2 is FQNEAQ in the germline V gene (reference sequence). J lost 7 bases, V lost 5 bases, and 9 bases had no gene match. This CDR3 has 15 amino acids. The DNA of the CDR3 is TGTGCCAGCAGCGGATACAGGGGGATACGTGAAAAACTGTTTTTT. It translates to CASSGYRGIREKLFF.

This CDR3 reads CAHRQVGDSGEQYF. In DNA, the CDR3 is TGTGCCCATCGACAGGTAGGCGACTCTGGGGAGCAGTACTTC. The chain recombines TRBV6-1 with TRBJ2-7; D might be TRBD1 (6 bases). The CDR3 contains 14 residues. The germline CDR1 and CDR2 sequences are MNHNS and SASEGT. Trimming removed 11 bases from V and 7 bases from J, with 24 bases in between.

V and J are TRBV6-5 and TRBJ2-7; D not resolved. The CDR3 is 14 residues long. Germline V gene lookup returns CDR1 MNHEY and CDR2 SVGAGI. Trimming removed 2 bases at V and 2 bases at J, with 10 bases between. Written as DNA, the CDR3 is TGTGCCAGCAGTTACGCGTGGGCCCCCTACGAGCAGTACTTC. It yields the protein CASSYAWAPYEQYF.

This chain links TRBV7-9 with TRBJ1-5, with D tentatively TRBD1 (5 bases). Looked up from germline, CDR1 is SEHNR and CDR2 is FQNEAQ (reference sequence). CDR3 length: 14 amino acids. V shed 2 bases and J shed 7 bases, with 12 bases lying between them. The CDR3 protein is CASSLQGDSQPQHF. In DNA, the CDR3 is TGTGCCAGCAGCTTACAGGGTGACAGCCAGCCCCAGCATTTT.

The gene calls are TRBV2 and TRBJ2-3; 9 nucleotides align to TRBD2. V lost 6 bases, J lost 8 bases, and 12 bases stayed unmatched. The CDR3 has 15 residues. Germline loops: CDR1 SNHLY, CDR2 FYNNEI. CDR3 loop: CASRGAGGDPPTQYF. The DNA for the CDR3 is TGTGCCAGCAGGGGGGCGGGAGGGGATCCTCCTACGCAGTATTTT. The complete variable domain, with remaining parts taken from reference TRBV2 and TRBJ2-3, reads EPEVTQTPSHQVTQMGQEVILRCVPISNHLYFYWYRQILGQKVEFLVSFYNNEISEKSEIFDDQFSVERPDGSNFTLKIRSTKLEDSAMYFCASRGAGGDPPTQYFGPGTRLTVL.

The chain links TRBV2 to TRBJ2-5; TRBD2 is a possible D gene (6 bases). With 3 bases removed from V and 5 bases from J, the gap between germline ends came to 16 bases. CDR3 length equals 15 residues. Germline loops: CDR1 SNHLY, CDR2 FYNNEI. CDR3 sequence (DNA): TGTGCCAGCAGTGACATGGCCGGACGGGAGGAGACCCAGTACTTC. Translating it yields CASSDMAGREETQYF.

This clone showed up just a few times. V and J are TRBV18 and TRBJ2-1, with D maybe TRBD1 (5 bases). Trimming left V 5 bases short and J 2 bases short, with 7 bases between. Germline CDR1 reads KGHSH; CDR2 reads LQKENI. This CDR3 comprises 13 residues. The CDR3 sequence: CASSSRAYNEQFF. For the CDR3, the DNA is TGTGCCAGCTCATCCAGGGCCTACAATGAGCAGTTCTTC.

Only a few counts were recorded for this clone. This rearrangement joins TRBV6-1 to TRBJ2-3; weak D call: TRBD2 (6 bases). V was clipped by 2 bases and J by 3 bases, with 12 bases between them. The length of the CDR3 is 15 residues. Per the germline V gene, CDR1 is MNHNS and CDR2 is SASEGT. The CDR3 nucleotides read TGTGCCAGCAGTGAACGGCGGGATTGGACAGATACGCAGTATTTT. It yields the protein CASSERRDWTDTQYF.

The V gene is TRBV30, the J gene TRBJ1-4; TRBD1 matches 8 bases. CDR3 length: 14 residues. V lost 0 bases and J lost 8; bases outside the gene matches: 5. The germline V gene encodes CDR1 GTSNPN and CDR2 SVGIG (reference sequence). DNA for the CDR3: TGTGCCTGGAGTGTACAACAGGGGGAAGAAAAACTGTTTTTT. Protein sequence: CAWSVQQGEEKLFF. Full variable domain (missing parts from reference TRBV30 and TRBJ1-4): SQTIHQWPATLVQPVGSPLSLECTVEGTSNPNLYWYRQAAGRGLQLLFYSVGIGQISSEVPQNLSASRPQDRQFILSSKKLLLSDSGFYLCAWSVQQGEEKLFFGSGTQLSVL.

The V and J genes are TRBV27 and TRBJ1-5, with D uncertain. Germline V gene lookup returns CDR1 MNHEY and CDR2 SMNVEV (reference sequence). This CDR3 comprises 14 residues. Trimming took off 5 bases at V and 8 bases at J, with 16 bases between the two ends. The CDR3 sequence: CASSPSREPEPQHF. The CDR3 DNA is TGTGCCAGCAGTCCTTCCCGGGAGCCTGAGCCCCAGCATTTT.